Listed below are T cell receptor beta chains from one sample, sequenced in a study of blood T cell repertoires in COVID-19. Measured with immunoSEQ multiplex PCR; TCRdb has only the in-frame clones, and not every one. The table includes approximately 100,000 clones, about 87% detected once. Specimen: peripheral blood. The receptors come from a woman between 45 and 60 years old with acute or convalescent COVID-19. CDR3s include the opening cysteine and the closing phenylalanine or tryptophan. The order of the fields is CDR3 length, J gene, V gene, CDR3 protein.

17 TRBJ2-5 TRBV19 CASSIGRRLGGQETQYF
13 TRBJ1-6 TRBV30 CAWSVYYNSPLHF
14 TRBJ2-2 TRBV4-1 CASSQVQGTGELFF
17 TRBJ2-2 TRBV4-2 CASSQERVSSGTGELFF
12 TRBJ1-1 TRBV12-5 CASDSGWTEAFF
11 TRBJ1-3 TRBV30 CAWSAGLTIYF
14 TRBJ1-5 TRBV5-1 CASSPGQSNQPQHF
17 TRBJ1-1 TRBV19 CASSIRSGPGWAPEAFF
15 TRBJ1-1 TRBV27 CASSYTGGIGTEAFF
15 TRBJ1-1 TRBV30 CAWTVRGVRNTEAFF
13 TRBJ1-2 TRBV6-1 CASSEDPGYGYTF
14 TRBJ1-1 TRBV18 CASSLVGGATEAFF
15 TRBJ1-6 TRBV28 CASSFRGSAHSPLHF
16 TRBJ1-6 TRBV9 CASSPQPTGGNSPLHF
17 TRBJ2-1 TRBV5-1 CASSSTGVGASYNEQFF
13 TRBJ1-2 TRBV19 CASSSDRNYGYTF
13 TRBJ1-1 TRBV5-1 CASSFGGGTEAFF
13 TRBJ1-2 TRBV6-5 CASSFSSQGARTF
14 TRBJ1-2 TRBV18 CASSPDERGYGYTF
13 TRBJ1-5 TRBV7-2 CASGARQGQPQHF
14 TRBJ1-1 TRBV18 CASSPTSGDTEAFF
16 TRBJ1-4 TRBV3-1/TRBV3-2 CASSPKLGTGGEKLFF
17 TRBJ2-1 TRBV6-2/TRBV6-3 CASSPRTGLRRGDEQFF
14 TRBJ1-2 TRBV6-5 CASLGQGSNYGYTF
12 TRBJ1-3 TRBV27 CASSPGGNTIYF
15 TRBJ1-2 TRBV9 CASSPVPQGHYGYTF
15 TRBJ1-2 TRBV5-6 CASSLAGFWDYGYTF